Listed here are 14 T cell receptor beta chains from one sample, sequenced in a study of T cells after posttransplantation cyclophosphamide (dated by TCRdb to the mid-2010s). Viable CD3+CD4+ or CD3+CD8+ cells that were CCR7+CD45RA+CD45RO-CD95-CD27+CD28+ were defined as naive T cells. The library was produced with the immunoSEQ multiplex PCR assay. TCRdb carries this immuneACCESS record with in-frame sequences only. Its versions omit some clonotypes, under half of them owing to an unresolved V gene in the studies checked, with the rest unexplained. In all, the sample holds about 20,000 clones, and 95% to 99% of those were seen once. The ten largest make up 0.15% to 0.2% of the sample. Sequencing was performed on naive CD4+ T cells sorted from PBMCs. The source is a man between 40 and 49 years old in good health, CMV-negative, and a related stem cell transplant donor.

This clone was observed once. The chain links TRBV27 to TRBJ2-5; TRBD2 agrees at 10 bases. This CDR3 is 15 amino acids long. Germline CDR1 reads MNHEY; CDR2 reads SMNVEV (reference sequence). V was clipped by 3 bases and J by 5 bases; unmatched bases: 6. CDR3 sequence (DNA): TGTGCCAGCAGTTTGGCTCTAGCGGGAGTGGAGACCCAGTACTTC. This sequence encodes CASSLALAGVETQYF.

This clone has a single count. One end of the junction does not line up with germline, which may come from a read error. The rearrangement joins TRBV5-1 to TRBJ1-3; D is possibly TRBD1 (6 bases). The germline V gene encodes CDR1 SGHRS and CDR2 YFSETQ. CDR3 length: 13 residues. The CDR3 loop reads CASSSNPRDTLYF. The CDR3 nucleotides read TGCGCCAGCAGCTCTAATCCCCGGGACACCCTATATTTT.

The chain is built from TRBV18 and TRBJ2-7; TRBD1 aligns across 7 bases. V lost 6 bases to trimming and J lost 0 bases; unmatched junction nucleotides: 2. Germline V gives CDR1 KGHSH, CDR2 LQKENI. The CDR3 spans 13 residues. CDR3 residues: CASSRDSSYEQYF. CDR3 bases: TGTGCCAGCTCCCGGGACAGCTCCTACGAGCAGTACTTC.

DNA of the CDR3: TGTGCCAGCGCCCCGAGGGACAGCTCTGCGTCTGAAGCTTTCTTT. Its translation is CASAPRDSSASEAFF. This chain uses TRBV18 with TRBJ1-1, with TRBD1 matching over 7 bases. Germline loops: CDR1 KGHSH, CDR2 LQKENI. Unmatched junction bases numbered 15, after V lost 8 bases and J lost 6 bases. This CDR3 has 15 residues.

The chain is built from TRBV7-3 and TRBJ2-2; maybe TRBD2 (6 bases). This CDR3 has 14 amino acids. V was pared by 4 bases and J by 3 bases, with 9 bases between. CDR1 and CDR2 from the germline V gene are SGHTA and FQGTGA. The CDR3 sequence is CASSSGTYTGELFF. CDR3 bases: TGTGCCAGCAGCTCCGGGACTTACACCGGGGAGCTGTTTTTT.

This chain connects TRBV5-1 to TRBJ2-1; 12 bases agree with TRBD2. Germline CDR1 is SGHRS and CDR2 is YFSETQ. The CDR3 runs to 15 residues. The V and J ends lost 4 bases and 7 bases, in that order; junction bases with no gene match: 6. CDR3 coding DNA: TGCGCCAGCAGCCCTAGCGGGAGGGGAGGGAATGAGCAGTTCTTC. Its protein is CASSPSGRGGNEQFF.

This chain joins TRBV4-1 and TRBJ2-3; 10 nucleotides agree with TRBD1. The CDR3 has 17 amino acids. The germline V gene has CDR1 MGHRA and CDR2 YSYEKL. The ends lost 5 bases at V and 2 bases at J; junction bases unmatched: 10. The CDR3 coding sequence is TGCGCCAGCAGCGACCCCGGGACAGGGGAGGTCACAGATACGCAGTATTTT. Its protein product is CASSDPGTGEVTDTQYF.

The V call is TRBV5-1, the J call TRBJ2-6; a weak D match, TRBD1 (6 bases). V was shortened by 5 bases and J by 2 bases, with 11 bases between the two germline ends. Per germline, CDR1 SGHRS and CDR2 YFSETQ. The length of the CDR3 is 15 residues. CDR3 protein: CASSSQGTGANVLTF. In DNA, the CDR3 is TGCGCCAGCAGTTCTCAGGGGACTGGGGCCAACGTCCTGACTTTC.

This rearrangement joins TRBV28 to TRBJ2-5, with a possible D match to TRBD1 (5 bases). The J call may be in error: the DNA end matches TRBJ2-7 better. Germline CDR1 is MDHEN and CDR2 is SYDVKM. The CDR3 is 12 residues long. The CDR3 loop is CASTRDSYEQYF. The CDR3 DNA reads TGTGCCAGTACCAGGGACTCCTACGAGCAGTACTTC.

J is TRBJ1-5 and V is TRBV6-6; D is uncertain. Germline CDR1 MNHNY, CDR2 SVGAGI (reference sequence). Deletions cut 4 bases from V and 0 bases from J, with 4 bases between. The CDR3 covers 13 residues. DNA for the CDR3: TGTGCCAGCAGTTCCATTAGCAATCAGCCCCAGCATTTT. It is translated as CASSSISNQPQHF.

The V call is TRBV7-2, the J call TRBJ2-7; tentative D call: TRBD1 (5 bases). The germline V gene encodes CDR1 SGHTA and CDR2 FQGNSA. The CDR3 extends over 14 amino acids. V gave up 2 bases and J gave up 0 bases, with 8 bases separating them. The CDR3 loop is CASSLFQGSYEQYF. Here the CDR3 DNA reads TGTGCCAGCAGCTTATTTCAGGGCTCCTACGAGCAGTACTTC.

The chain is built from TRBV7-2 and TRBJ2-7; 9 nucleotides agree with TRBD2. Germline CDR1 SGHTA, CDR2 FQGNSA. Trimming cost V 4 bases and J 2 bases; bases outside gene matches: 9. This CDR3 spans 16 amino acids. CDR3 loop: CASSYRGLATTYEQYF. The CDR3 coding sequence is TGTGCCAGCAGCTACCGGGGACTAGCCACCACCTACGAGCAGTACTTC.

This chain connects TRBV27 to TRBJ2-7; 7 bases are shared with TRBD2. Germline V gene sequence: CDR1 MNHEY, CDR2 SMNVEV (reference sequence). J was trimmed by 2 bases and V by 2 bases; bases with no gene match: 3. The CDR3 runs 14 residues. CDR3 protein: CASSLRAGTYEQYF. In DNA, the CDR3 is TGTGCCAGCAGTTTAAGAGCGGGAACCTACGAGCAGTACTTC.

CDR3 sequence reads: CASSFWGETFGETQYF. CDR3 coding DNA: TGTGCCAGCAGTTTTTGGGGGGAGACCTTCGGGGAGACCCAGTACTTC. J is TRBJ2-5 and V is TRBV28, with a tentative D call TRBD2 (6 bases). From germline, CDR1 is MDHEN and CDR2 SYDVKM. The CDR3 runs 16 residues. Trimming removed 3 bases at V and 5 bases at J, with 19 bases between.